This TCR beta chain was sequenced for a study of T cells after yellow fever vaccination (dated by TCRdb to the late 2010s). General notes on the study: Libraries from fractions with low cell numbers were prepared with the SMART-Seq v4 Ultra Low Input RNA kit. Bulk TCR alpha and beta repertoires were sequenced longitudinally to track T-cell clones before and after primary and booster YFV17D yellow fever vaccination. Two healthy male donors made up the cohort, one aged 18 to 30 years and the other aged 30 to 39 years. Blood was drawn at multiple timepoints before and after primary and secondary immunization, with bulk PBMC replicates and cell subsets isolated.

The treatment or condition label for this specimen denotes: live attenuated yellow fever vaccine strain. At each blood-draw timepoint, two biological replicates of bulk PBMCs were collected. PBMCs were isolated from peripheral blood using a standard Ficoll-Paque protocol. RNA was extracted with TriZol from bulk PBMCs, CD4 and CD8 fractions, and dextramer-positive and dextramer-negative fractions. The paper's findings and limits, for the study overall: The secondary T-cell response was found to be weaker but faster than the primary response, with a peak reached on day 5 rather than on day 15. Computational filtering was needed because FACS-sorted repertoires could contain abundant contaminating clonotypes from the bulk population. After the booster, most of the clones that had expanded following primary vaccination were detected again (just under 97% of CD4 and around 90% of CD8), which suggests that memory was broadly maintained. Because only two donors were included in the study, the extent to which the findings can be generalized is limited. A small share of clonotypes occurred in both CD4 and CD8 compartments, likely arising from convergent recombination.

From the cysteine through the phenylalanine, the CDR3 covers 15 amino acids. Kept here is only the CDR3 DNA, which spans 45 bases and is read in frame from base 1. Trimming takes 2 bases from V and 4 bases from J, and the germline ends sit 12 bases apart. For CDR1 and CDR2, the germline V gene lists MNHEY and SVGAGI. TCR cDNA was synthesized by 5'RACE template switching, through which a universal primer site and unique molecular identifiers were introduced. cDNA synthesis was primed from both the TCR alpha and TCR beta constant segments. Library amplification involved two PCR steps, and the second step added sample barcodes and sequencing adapters. Sequencing of libraries was done on Illumina HiSeq 2500 (2x100 bp) or NovaSeq (2x150 bp). The source study handled its data this way. Demultiplexing of reads and collapsing into UMI consensus sequences were performed with MIGEC, and V(D)J alignment was carried out with MiXCR. Using edgeR on replicate PBMC samples, clonotypes were called vaccine-responding if FDR was below 0.01 and the log2 fold change was above 5 up to day 15. Each bulk clonotype was labeled CD4 or CD8 based on which sequenced repertoire, CD4 or CD8, contained the clonotype at higher abundance. The public reads were reprocessed in TCRdb via fastp at Q25 and MiXCR, keeping in-frame beta chains. Each CDR3 protein appears once, grouped with its most common genes and DNA. It is TCRdb's table, rather than the study itself, that gives the V and J calls and clone size. The sample contains hundreds of thousands of distinct CDR3 sequences, approximately 13% of them found a single time. The ten largest clones capture more than 12% of the sample.

As for this clonotype: Its antigen has not been determined. No clone much larger than this one lies a single base away; base qualities are absent.

Sequenced material: PBMCs, taken on the day of the yellow fever booster vaccination. This receptor was identified in a man aged 30 to 45 who received the YFV17D yellow fever vaccine. Recombination joined TRBV6-5 with TRBJ1-5; the D region possibly corresponds to TRBD1 (6 bases align). The base sequence is TGTGCCAGCAGTTACAGTGGGGGCAAGAATCAGCCCCAGCATTTT. This codes for CASSYSGGKNQPQHF.